This paragraph reports one T cell receptor beta chain. Only one count was recorded for this clone. Its antigen is not yet known. Qualities for individual bases were not recorded, and no much larger clone is one base off. One to two pinch biopsies were taken from the rectum for research during colonoscopy. Before the diagnostic colonoscopy, none of the ulcerative colitis patients had been given any immunosuppressive medication. Before DNA isolation, rectal biopsies were subjected to proteinase K digestion. The Wizard kit (Promega) was used to extract genomic DNA from both blood and intestinal samples. This sample is drawn from a study of pediatric ulcerative colitis (dated by TCRdb to the late 2010s). For context, the study as a whole: Of the ulcerative colitis patients, 7 or 8 had pancolitis and two had left-sided colitis, and histology in every patient was consistent with ulcerative colitis. About nine newly diagnosed, treatment-naive pediatric ulcerative colitis patients and four non-IBD control children each provided paired blood and rectal samples. By Pediatric Ulcerative Colitis Activity Index, two patients had mild disease, several had moderate disease and three had acute severe colitis.

Using the immunoSEQ TRB Survey service, rearranged CDR3 beta regions were amplified from genomic DNA with multiplex V and J primers. To keep sequencing depth equal across samples, survey-level depth of up to 500,000 reads per sample was applied. The libraries were purified and pooled, then sequenced using Illumina technology. The paper's data handling went like this. Productive clonality, sample overlap, pairwise scatters, CDR3 beta length, V/D/J gene usage and productiveness were assessed with immunoSEQ online tools. Calculated diversity was the number of unique rearrangements divided by total templates times 100; Shannon and Simpson indices were also computed. Principal component analysis used the R prcomp function and ggbiplot package on Z-score normalized data. Morisita's index was used to quantify blood-rectal clonal overlap within each subject. TCRdb carries this immuneACCESS record with in-frame sequences only. Its versions omit some clonotypes, under half of them owing to an unresolved V gene in the studies checked, with the rest unexplained. The V and J calls and clone size were taken over from that table, and D and trimming were inferred from the DNA. In this sample the table shows about 36,000 clones, around 73% of which occur a single time. Jointly, the top ten make up 0.65% to 0.75% of the sample.

Reading the germline V gene gives CDR1 SGHTA and CDR2 FQGNSA. V loses 3 bases at its end and J loses 6 bases; junction bases beyond the gene matches: 6. The CDR3 sequence holds 15 residues, the cysteine and phenylalanine included. Solely the CDR3 DNA is kept, with 45 bases framed from the first base. On the study overall, not on this receptor specifically: A couple of patients' blood samples yielded substantially fewer templates for technical reasons and were excluded from blood-rectal overlap analysis. The healthy control group was small, consisting of only four individuals. Two rectal CDR3 clonotypes were detected in all ulcerative colitis patients and were not detected in any of the controls. Because repertoires were derived from total lymphocyte DNA, patterns in rare subsets such as regulatory T cells may not have been reflected. Blood-derived T cells may have been included in rectal pinch biopsies, especially in patients with overt colitis. Rectal repertoire features separated controls, mild-moderate and acute severe colitis patients; acute severe colitis showed reduced rectal diversity due to clonal expansions. Significantly higher autologous blood-rectal clonal overlap was found in ulcerative colitis patients than in controls, which suggested increased T cell trafficking to inflamed tissue.

The receptor comes from a boy younger than 18 with moderate ulcerative colitis. Sequencing was performed on gut tissue. The chain was built from TRBV7-2 and TRBJ2-2; 8 nucleotides in the junction match TRBD1. The base sequence is TGTGCCAGCAGCTTCAGGGGGCGAGGGGCCGGGGAGCTGTTTTTT. It translates to CASSFRGRGAGELFF.